These T cell receptor beta chains were read from a single sample in a study of blood T cells in healthy people across ages. Each CDR3 protein is one row after TCRdb ran MiXCR on the 5' RACE reads. The data contain about 1,600,000 distinct CDR3 sequences, about 40% of them seen just once; the ten biggest clones take up 7% to 9%. Sequenced sample: blood. The receptors were sampled from a young woman in good health. The CDR3 runs from the conserved cysteine through the conserved F or W. A D gene is named only where the DNA matches it firmly. Size is stated for part of the rows, as once, few or many counts, or as a class when the clone is expanded.

cdr3_aa | cdr3_nt | v_call | d_call | clone_size | j_call
CASSQVRDQSIQYF | TGTGCCAGCAGCCAAGTTCGGGACCAAAGCATTCAGTACTTC | TRBV3-1 | . | many | TRBJ2-4
CASSSGHNQETQYF | TGTGCCAGCAGCTCAGGCCACAACCAAGAGACCCAGTACTTC | TRBV2 | . | . | TRBJ2-5
CASSYSVQGGDGYTF | TGTGCCAGCAGTTACTCAGTCCAGGGCGGAGATGGCTACACCTTC | TRBV6-5 | . | . | TRBJ1-2
CASSQEKPGTTPGHEQFF | TGCGCCAGCAGCCAAGAAAAACCTGGGACCACCCCGGGGCATGAGCAGTTCTTC | TRBV4-1 | . | . | TRBJ2-1
CSLRRAAGGTDTQYF | TGCAGCCTCCGAAGGGCGGCGGGAGGCACAGATACGCAGTATTTT | TRBV29-1 | TRBD2 | . | TRBJ2-3
CASSYSGVSSYNEQFF | TGTGCCAGCAGTTATTCGGGTGTTAGCTCCTACAATGAGCAGTTCTTC | TRBV6-5 | . | few | TRBJ2-1
CASSLGPLGEQFF | TGTGCCAGCAGCTTAGGTCCGCTCGGTGAGCAGTTCTTC | TRBV7-9 | . | few | TRBJ2-1
CASRDTGVKNIQYF | TGTGCCAGCAGGGACACAGGGGTCAAAAACATTCAGTACTTC | TRBV11-2 | TRBD1 | few | TRBJ2-4
CASKEAGGFSEQFF | TGTGCCAGCAAAGAAGCGGGAGGATTCAGTGAGCAGTTCTTC | TRBV6-1 | TRBD2 | . | TRBJ2-1
CASQMTFGGMEYEQYF | TGTGCCAGCCAAATGACCTTTGGAGGGATGGAGTACGAGCAGTACTTC | TRBV19 | . | . | TRBJ2-7
CASSLSGGNYNEQFF | TGTGCCAGCAGCCTTAGCGGGGGAAATTACAATGAGCAGTTCTTC | TRBV7-2 | TRBD2 | many | TRBJ2-1
CAISESRGSSYEQYF | TGTGCCATCAGTGAGTCTCGGGGGTCCTCCTACGAGCAGTACTTC | TRBV10-3 | . | . | TRBJ2-7
CASSQVRQAGETQYF | TGCGCCAGCAGCCAAGTCAGACAAGCAGGAGAGACCCAGTACTTC | TRBV4-1 | . | . | TRBJ2-5
CASSSIRGTTYNEQFF | TGTGCCAGCAGTTCAATCCGGGGGACCACCTACAATGAGCAGTTCTTC | TRBV6-2/TRBV6-3 | . | . | TRBJ2-1
CATSRGILNRDRANYGYTF | TGTGCCACCAGCAGAGGTATACTCAATCGGGACAGAGCTAACTATGGCTACACCTTC | TRBV15 | TRBD1 | . | TRBJ1-2
CSVEGQVGGNTIYF | TGCAGCGTTGAAGGCCAGGTCGGAGGAAACACCATATATTTT | TRBV29-1 | . | . | TRBJ1-3
CSATPGQGYTDTQYF | TGCAGTGCGACCCCGGGACAGGGCTACACAGATACGCAGTATTTT | TRBV20-1 | TRBD1 | few | TRBJ2-3
CSASFAGGSDTQYF | TGCAGTGCTAGCTTTGCGGGAGGTTCAGATACGCAGTATTTT | TRBV20-1 | TRBD2 | . | TRBJ2-3
CASSYSSSSTTYEQYF | TGTGCCAGCAGTTACTCTTCTAGCTCTACTACCTACGAGCAGTACTTC | TRBV6-5 | . | . | TRBJ2-7
CASRGLPPEAFF | TGTGCCAGCAGGGGACTCCCCCCTGAAGCTTTCTTT | TRBV2 | . | few | TRBJ1-1
CASSTRYHEQYF | TGTGCCAGCAGCACCCGATACCACGAGCAGTACTTC | TRBV7-9 | . | few | TRBJ2-7
CASSLSWTGEAKNIQYF | TGTGCCAGCAGTTTATCCTGGACAGGGGAGGCCAAAAACATTCAGTACTTC | TRBV27 | TRBD1 | . | TRBJ2-4
CASSLVREESVQFF | TGTGCCAGCAGTTTAGTCCGTGAAGAAAGTGTGCAGTTCTTC | TRBV12-3/TRBV12-4 | . | . | TRBJ2-1
CSVNEARDGNYGYTF | TGCAGCGTTAATGAGGCCAGGGACGGAAACTATGGCTACACCTTC | TRBV29-1 | . | few | TRBJ1-2
CASRQQTPGPYEQYF | TGTGCCAGCAGACAACAAACCCCGGGGCCATACGAGCAGTACTTC | TRBV6-2/TRBV6-3 | . | . | TRBJ2-7
CASSSFSRRVDTSKHQETQYF | TGTGCCAGCAGCTCCTTTTCCCGGCGGGTGGACACATCAAAGCACCAAGAGACCCAGTACTTC | TRBV11-2 | . | . | TRBJ2-5
CASREAGSRTDTQYF | TGTGCCAGCAGAGAAGCCGGGAGCCGCACAGATACGCAGTATTTT | TRBV2 | . | . | TRBJ2-3
CATSRDETGPFTEAFF | TGTGCCACCAGCAGAGATGAGACGGGACCCTTCACTGAAGCTTTCTTT | TRBV15 | . | . | TRBJ1-1
CASSVAQGNEKLFF | TGTGCCAGCAGCGTAGCTCAGGGGAATGAAAAACTGTTTTTT | TRBV9 | . | . | TRBJ1-4
CASSQGVAGARTGELFF | TGTGCCAGCAGCCAGGGGGTAGCCGGCGCGCGCACCGGGGAGCTGTTTTTT | TRBV7-2 | TRBD1 | . | TRBJ2-2
CASSLRFAQFF | TGTGCCAGCAGTTTACGATTTGCGCAGTTCTTC | TRBV12-3/TRBV12-4 | . | few | TRBJ2-1
CASSGLAVADTQYF | TGTGCCAGCAGCGGGCTGGCCGTGGCAGATACGCAGTATTTT | TRBV9 | . | . | TRBJ2-3
CSAPKLGDEQYF | TGCAGTGCTCCCAAGCTGGGGGACGAGCAGTACTTC | TRBV20-1 | . | few | TRBJ2-7
CSVALDGYEQYF | TGCAGCGTTGCGCTGGACGGCTACGAGCAGTACTTC | TRBV29-1 | . | . | TRBJ2-7
CSATSGRPGGEQFF | TGCAGTGCTACTAGCGGGAGGCCAGGGGGTGAGCAGTTCTTC | TRBV20-1 | TRBD2 | once | TRBJ2-1
CASSRRLAGGAYNEQFF | TGTGCCAGCAGCCGGAGGTTGGCGGGGGGGGCCTACAATGAGCAGTTCTTC | TRBV7-2 | TRBD2 | . | TRBJ2-1
CASSLRGAAYEQYF | TGTGCCAGCAGTTTAAGGGGGGCAGCCTACGAGCAGTACTTC | TRBV27 | . | . | TRBJ2-7
CASSLRESNQPQHF | TGTGCTAGCAGCTTAAGGGAGAGCAATCAGCCCCAGCATTTT | TRBV7-7 | . | . | TRBJ1-5
CATSVPGTGKTGELFF | TGTGCCACCAGTGTCCCCGGGACAGGAAAAACCGGGGAGCTGTTTTTT | TRBV24-1 | TRBD1 | once | TRBJ2-2
CANSLTGGTTEAFF | TGCGCCAACAGCTTGACAGGGGGAACGACTGAAGCTTTCTTT | TRBV5-1 | TRBD1 | . | TRBJ1-1
CSARDFYGGQFYEQYF | TGCAGTGCTAGAGATTTCTACGGGGGACAGTTTTATGAGCAGTACTTC | TRBV20-1 | . | few | TRBJ2-5
CASSPVGGNEQFF | TGTGCCAGCTCACCAGTGGGGGGCAATGAGCAGTTCTTC | TRBV18 | . | many | TRBJ2-1
CSAPGGSGHGYTF | TGCAGTGCCCCGGGAGGATCAGGGCATGGCTACACCTTC | TRBV20-1 | . | few | TRBJ1-2